This T cell receptor (beta chain) was captured by sequencing in a study of type 1 regulatory T cells. Whole-study context: This in vitro CD4 product, T-allo10, is enriched for Tr1 cells and alloantigen-specific.

The CDR3 contains 13 residues. V trimming: 6 bases; J trimming: 6 bases; junction bases outside the gene matches: 3. Germline V CDR1 and CDR2: DFQATT, SNEGSKA (reference sequence). As to this clonotype: Its cognate antigen is unknown.

Study conclusions and caveats: Type 1 regulatory T cells had a more restricted TCR repertoire than non-type 1 regulatory T cells.

One entry per CDR3 protein results from TCRdb running MiXCR on the reads. Of more than 50,000 distinct CDR3 sequences listed, 62% were seen once; the top ten hold 1.5% to 2%. Sequencing was performed on cultured non-Tr1 T cells, either the whole culture or a sorted T cell fraction (not recorded which). The receptor's source is a human donor in good health. The chain joins TRBV20-1 to TRBJ2-1; 12 nucleotides align to TRBD2. The CDR3 nucleotides are TGCAGTGCGCGGACTAGCGGGACCAATGAGCAGTTCTTC. Translating it yields CSARTSGTNEQFF.